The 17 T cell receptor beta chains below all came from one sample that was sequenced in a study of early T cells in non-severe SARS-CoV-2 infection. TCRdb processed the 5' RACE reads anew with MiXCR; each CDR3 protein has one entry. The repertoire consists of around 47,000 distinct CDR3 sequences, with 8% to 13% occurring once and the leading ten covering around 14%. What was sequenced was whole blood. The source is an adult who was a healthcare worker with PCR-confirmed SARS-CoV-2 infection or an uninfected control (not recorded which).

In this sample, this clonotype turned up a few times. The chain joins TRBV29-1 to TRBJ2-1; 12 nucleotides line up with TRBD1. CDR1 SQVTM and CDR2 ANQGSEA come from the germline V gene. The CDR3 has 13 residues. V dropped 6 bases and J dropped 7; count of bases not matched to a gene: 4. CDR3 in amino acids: CSVGTGGGNEQFF. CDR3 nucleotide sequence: TGCAGCGTAGGGACAGGGGGCGGGAATGAGCAGTTCTTC.

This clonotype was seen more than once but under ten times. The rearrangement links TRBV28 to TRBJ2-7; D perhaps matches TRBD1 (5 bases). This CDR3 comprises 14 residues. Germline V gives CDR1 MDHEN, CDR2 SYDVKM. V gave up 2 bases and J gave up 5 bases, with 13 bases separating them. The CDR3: CASSLLTDIHEQYF. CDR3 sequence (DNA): TGTGCCAGCAGTTTACTTACGGACATCCACGAGCAGTACTTC.

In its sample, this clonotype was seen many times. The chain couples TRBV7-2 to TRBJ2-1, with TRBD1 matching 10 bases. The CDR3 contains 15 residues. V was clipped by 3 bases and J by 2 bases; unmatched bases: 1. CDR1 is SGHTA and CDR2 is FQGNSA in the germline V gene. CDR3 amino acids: CASSFGTGAYNEQFF. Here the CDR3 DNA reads TGTGCCAGCAGCTTCGGGACAGGGGCCTACAATGAGCAGTTCTTC.

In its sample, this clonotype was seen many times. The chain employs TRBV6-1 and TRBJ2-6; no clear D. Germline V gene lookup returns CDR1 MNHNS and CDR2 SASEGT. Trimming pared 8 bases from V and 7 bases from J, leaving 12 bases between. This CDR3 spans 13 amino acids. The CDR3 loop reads CASCPSGANVLTF. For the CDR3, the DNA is TGTGCCAGCTGCCCTAGTGGTGCCAACGTCCTGACTTTC.

CDR3: CASSLSGGGELFF. DNA of the CDR3: TGTGCCAGCAGTCTTAGCGGGGGCGGGGAGCTGTTTTTT. The chain couples TRBV6-2 or TRBV6-3 to TRBJ2-2; 9 nucleotides agree with TRBD2. V was clipped by 5 bases and J by 7 bases; unmatched bases: 2. Germline CDR1 MNHEY, CDR2 SVGEGT. This CDR3 is 13 amino acids long.

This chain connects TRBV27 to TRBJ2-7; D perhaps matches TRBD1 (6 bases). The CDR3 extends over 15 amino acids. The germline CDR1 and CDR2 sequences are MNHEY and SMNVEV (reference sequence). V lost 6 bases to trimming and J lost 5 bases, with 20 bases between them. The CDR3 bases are TGTGCCAGCAGATTCCTCCTGGCAGGGGTCAACGAGCAGTACTTC. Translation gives CASRFLLAGVNEQYF.

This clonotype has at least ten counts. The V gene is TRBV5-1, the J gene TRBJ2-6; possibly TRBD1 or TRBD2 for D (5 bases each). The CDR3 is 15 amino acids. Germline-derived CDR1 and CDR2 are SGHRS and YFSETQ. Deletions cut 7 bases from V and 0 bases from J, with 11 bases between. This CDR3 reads CASAHGGSGANVLTF. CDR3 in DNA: TGCGCCAGCGCTCATGGGGGCTCTGGGGCCAACGTCCTGACTTTC.

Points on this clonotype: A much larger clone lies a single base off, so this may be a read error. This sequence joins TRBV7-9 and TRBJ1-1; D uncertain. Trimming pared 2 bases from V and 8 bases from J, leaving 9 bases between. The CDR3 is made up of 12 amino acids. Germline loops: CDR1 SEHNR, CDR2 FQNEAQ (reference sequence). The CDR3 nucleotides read TGTGCCAGCAGCTTATCGGCAAGGGAAGCTTTCTTT. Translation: CASSLSAREAFF.

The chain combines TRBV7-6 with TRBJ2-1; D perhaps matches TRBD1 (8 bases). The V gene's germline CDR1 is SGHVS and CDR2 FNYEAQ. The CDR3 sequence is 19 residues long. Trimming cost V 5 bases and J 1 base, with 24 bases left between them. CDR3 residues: CASSPTGGRPAGSYNEQFF. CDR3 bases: TGTGCCAGCAGCCCTACAGGGGGAAGGCCAGCGGGGTCCTACAATGAGCAGTTCTTC.

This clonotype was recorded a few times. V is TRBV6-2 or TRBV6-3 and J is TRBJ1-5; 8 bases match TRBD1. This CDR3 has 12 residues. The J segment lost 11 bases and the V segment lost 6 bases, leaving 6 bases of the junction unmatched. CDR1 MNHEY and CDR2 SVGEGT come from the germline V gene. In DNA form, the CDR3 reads TGTGCCAGCAGATCAGGGGGCCCGACCCAGCATTTT. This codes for CASRSGGPTQHF.

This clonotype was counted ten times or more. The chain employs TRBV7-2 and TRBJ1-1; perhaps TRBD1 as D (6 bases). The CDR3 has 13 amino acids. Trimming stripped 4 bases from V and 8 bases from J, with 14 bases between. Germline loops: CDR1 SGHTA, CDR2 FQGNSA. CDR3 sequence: CASSSKPDREAFF. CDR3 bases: TGTGCCAGCAGCTCAAAGCCGGACAGAGAAGCTTTCTTT.

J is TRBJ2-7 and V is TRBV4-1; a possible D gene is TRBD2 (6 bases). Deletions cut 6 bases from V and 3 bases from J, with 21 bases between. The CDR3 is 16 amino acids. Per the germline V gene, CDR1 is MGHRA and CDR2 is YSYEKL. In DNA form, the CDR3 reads TGCGCCAGCAGACGGACCGCGGGGAAGCTGGTCTACGAGCAGTACTTC. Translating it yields CASRRTAGKLVYEQYF.

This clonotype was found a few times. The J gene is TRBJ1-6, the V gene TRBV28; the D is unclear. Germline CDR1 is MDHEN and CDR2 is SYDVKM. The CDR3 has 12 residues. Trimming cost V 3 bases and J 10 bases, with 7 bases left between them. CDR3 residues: CASSLDGSPLHF. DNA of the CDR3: TGTGCCAGCAGTTTGGATGGGTCACCCCTCCACTTT.

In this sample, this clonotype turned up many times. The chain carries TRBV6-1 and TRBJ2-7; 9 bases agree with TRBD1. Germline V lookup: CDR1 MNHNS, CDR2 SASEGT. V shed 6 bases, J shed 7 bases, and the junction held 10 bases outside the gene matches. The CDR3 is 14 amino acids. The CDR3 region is CASRANRGRGEQYF. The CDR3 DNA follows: TGTGCCAGCAGAGCTAACAGGGGGCGGGGAGAGCAGTACTTC.

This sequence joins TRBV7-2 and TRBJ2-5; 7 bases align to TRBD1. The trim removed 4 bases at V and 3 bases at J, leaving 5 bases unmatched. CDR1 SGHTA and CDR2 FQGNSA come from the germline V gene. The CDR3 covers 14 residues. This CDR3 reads CASSSGQVEETQYF. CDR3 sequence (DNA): TGTGCCAGCAGCTCTGGACAGGTAGAAGAGACCCAGTACTTC. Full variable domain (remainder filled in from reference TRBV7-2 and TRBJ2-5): GAGVSQSPSNKVTEKGKDVELRCDPISGHTALYWYRQSLGQGLEFLIYFQGNSAPDKSGLPSDRFSAERTGGSVSTLTIQRTQQEDSAVYLCASSSGQVEETQYFGPGTRLLVL.

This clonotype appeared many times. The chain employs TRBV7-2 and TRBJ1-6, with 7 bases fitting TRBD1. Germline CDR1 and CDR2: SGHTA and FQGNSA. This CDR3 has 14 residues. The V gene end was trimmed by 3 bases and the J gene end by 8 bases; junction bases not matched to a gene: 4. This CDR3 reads CASSFKGGDSPLHF. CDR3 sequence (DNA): TGTGCCAGCAGCTTTAAAGGGGGCGATTCACCCCTCCACTTT.

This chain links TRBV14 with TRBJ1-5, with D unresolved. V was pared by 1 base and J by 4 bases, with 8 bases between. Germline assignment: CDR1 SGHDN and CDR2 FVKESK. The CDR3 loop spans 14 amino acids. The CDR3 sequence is CASSQAGLNQPQHF. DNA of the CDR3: TGTGCCAGCAGCCAAGCAGGCCTTAATCAGCCCCAGCATTTT.